This is a list of T cell receptor beta chains from one sample in a study of T cell responses to AZD1222 COVID-19 vaccine. Clones were read by immunoSEQ multiplex PCR, and TCRdb kept only the in-frame ones, dropping some. The sample contains 160,000 or so clones, about nine tenths of which appear only once. The input for sequencing was peripheral blood, taken on day 0 of AZD1222 vaccination. The receptors were sampled from an adult in good health. Each CDR3 is given with its conserved first and last residue. D genes are given only for firm matches. Size is omitted from some rows. Given values are once, few, many or a class for expanded clones.

>TRBV3-1/TRBV3-2|TRBD2|TRBJ2-1|.
CASSQALAGGYEQFF
TGTGCCAGCAGCCAAGCACTAGCGGGAGGATATGAGCAGTTCTTC
>TRBV27|TRBD2|TRBJ2-1|.
CASSSPWTSGREIEFF
TGTGCCAGCAGCTCTCCCTGGACTAGCGGGAGGGAAATTGAGTTCTTC
>TRBV27|.|TRBJ1-1|once
CASSSDSLLLAFF
TGTGCCAGCAGCTCGGACAGTCTGCTACTGGCTTTCTTT
>TRBV6-5|.|TRBJ2-2|once
CASSRDGQNTGELFF
TGTGCCAGCAGCCGAGATGGGCAGAACACCGGGGAGCTGTTTTTT
>TRBV2|.|TRBJ2-3|.
CASSVGGTTDTQYF
TGTGCCAGCAGTGTTGGCGGGACCACAGATACGCAGTATTTT
>TRBV19|TRBD1|TRBJ1-5|.
CASSKTTGSGNQPQHF
TGTGCCAGTAGTAAAACGACAGGGAGCGGCAATCAGCCCCAGCATTTT
>TRBV18|.|TRBJ2-1|.
CASSPRAGYIDEQFF
TGTGCCAGCTCACCCAGGGCAGGGTACATCGATGAGCAGTTCTTC
>TRBV18|TRBD2|TRBJ2-7|once
CASSPPLAGAYEQYF
TGTGCCAGCTCACCACCGCTAGCGGGAGCCTACGAGCAGTACTTC
>TRBV3-1/TRBV3-2|TRBD2|TRBJ2-7|.
CASSQPTLAGTYEQYF
TGTGCCAGCAGCCAACCAACACTAGCGGGAACCTACGAGCAGTACTTC
>TRBV5-4|.|TRBJ1-2|.
CASSLPGGANYGYTF
TGTGCCAGCAGCTTGCCCGGGGGGGCTAACTATGGCTACACCTTC
>TRBV28|.|TRBJ1-2|once
CASSLRDLYGYTF
TGTGCCAGCAGTTTACGGGATCTCTATGGCTACACCTTC
>TRBV7-9|.|TRBJ2-1|.
CASSLWRSSYNEQFF
TGTGCCAGCAGCTTATGGCGGAGCTCCTACAATGAGCAGTTCTTC
>TRBV13|.|TRBJ2-1|.
CASRFVTGPYNEQFF
TGTGCCAGCAGATTCGTTACAGGGCCCTACAATGAGCAGTTCTTC
>TRBV9|TRBD1|TRBJ1-2|.
CASSTRGQGALGYTF
TGTGCCAGCAGCACGAGAGGACAGGGGGCGTTAGGCTACACCTTC
>TRBV3-1/TRBV3-2|.|TRBJ1-3|.
CASSLNGPIYARNTIYF
TGTGCCAGCAGCTTGAACGGTCCCATTTACGCACGAAACACCATATATTTT
>TRBV10-3|.|TRBJ2-5|.
CATRSTDQETQYF
TGTGCCACCAGGAGCACGGATCAAGAGACCCAGTACTTC
>TRBV28|TRBD1|TRBJ1-4|.
CASSSGTGAFGNEKLFF
TGTGCCAGCAGTTCCGGGACAGGGGCCTTTGGAAATGAAAAACTGTTTTTT
>TRBV24-1|.|TRBJ1-3|.
CATSDSRQNLGNTIYF
TGTGCCACCAGTGATTCGCGACAGAACCTAGGAAACACCATATATTTT
>TRBV6-5|TRBD2|TRBJ2-2|.
CASSYLGLAGELFF
TGTGCCAGCAGTTACTTGGGACTAGCGGGGGAGCTGTTTTTT
>TRBV28|TRBD1|TRBJ1-1|.
CASSLGTGEAFF
TGTGCCAGCAGCCTAGGGACAGGGGAAGCTTTCTTT
>TRBV2|TRBD1|TRBJ1-6|.
CANTRDSHSPLHF
TGTGCCAACACGCGGGACAGCCATTCACCCCTCCACTTT
>TRBV3-1/TRBV3-2|.|TRBJ2-7|.
CASSQALEQQYF
TGTGCCAGCAGCCAAGCTCTAGAGCAGCAGTACTTC
>TRBV4-3|.|TRBJ2-3|.
CASSQDVRSDTQYF
TGCGCCAGCAGCCAAGATGTCAGGTCCGATACGCAGTATTTT
>TRBV7-2|.|TRBJ1-1|.
CASSLAGGNTEAFF
TGTGCCAGCAGCTTAGCCGGTGGAAACACTGAAGCTTTCTTT
>TRBV3-1/TRBV3-2|TRBD1|TRBJ1-5|.
CASSQDTTGGSGNQPQHF
TGTGCCAGCAGCCAAGATACGACAGGGGGTTCGGGCAATCAGCCCCAGCATTTT
>TRBV5-5|.|TRBJ2-1|.
CASSRWQQQNEQFF
TGTGCCAGCAGCCGGTGGCAACAACAGAATGAGCAGTTCTTC
>TRBV7-2|.|TRBJ2-1|.
CASSLVTPYNEQFF
TGTGCCAGCAGCTTAGTGACCCCGTACAATGAGCAGTTCTTC
>TRBV27|TRBD2|TRBJ2-2|.
CASSPREGSGRQGTGELFF
TGTGCCAGCAGTCCGAGAGAGGGTAGCGGGAGACAAGGAACCGGGGAGCTGTTTTTT